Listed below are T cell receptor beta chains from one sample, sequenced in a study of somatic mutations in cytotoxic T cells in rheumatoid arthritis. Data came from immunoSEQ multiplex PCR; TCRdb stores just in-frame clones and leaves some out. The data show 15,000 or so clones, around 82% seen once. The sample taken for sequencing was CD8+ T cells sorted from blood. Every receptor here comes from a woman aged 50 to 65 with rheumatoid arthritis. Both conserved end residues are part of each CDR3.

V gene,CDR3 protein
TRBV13,CASSSVYNEQFF
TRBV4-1,CASSQPADTGHGYTF
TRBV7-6,CASSWTSGFTDTQYF
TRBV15,CATSRSDRGSGYTF
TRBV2,CASSVDRGSEAFF
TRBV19,CASSTRGNEQFF
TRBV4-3,CASSQDPASGSHEQYF
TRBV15,CATSSLLGGSNNEQFF
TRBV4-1,CASSQGGGSQPQHF
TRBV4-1,CASSQVNDSPTEAFF
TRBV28,CASSFEPVSGQLDEQFF
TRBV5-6,CASSDSGTGDGYEQYF
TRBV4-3,CASSQDLAGGPDTQYF
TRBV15,CATSRDWGTGELFF
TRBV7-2,CASSPQRVNEQFF
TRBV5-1,CASSLGATGAGEQFF
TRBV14,CASSPDWGAYEQYF
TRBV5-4,CASSLGDYEQYF
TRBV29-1,CSVVWQGGYEQYF
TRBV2,CASSGDSKMNTEAFF
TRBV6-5,CASSYAGTANTEAFF
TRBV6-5,CASSSSAGSNQPQHF
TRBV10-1,CASSESIIASYNEQFF
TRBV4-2,CASSQAWADTQYF
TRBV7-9,CASSLAGETYEQYF
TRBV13,CASSGRESSYEQYF
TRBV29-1,CSVTGDRVPNYGYTF
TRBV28,CASSLLGLGSPLHF
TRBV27,CASRSGFTGELFF
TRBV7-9,CASSSKPESSYNEQFF
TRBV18,CASFPGTETNTGELFF
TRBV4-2,CASSQDRGTPYEQYF
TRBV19,CASNHRVGREKLFF
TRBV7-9,CASSFGGEETQYF
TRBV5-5,CASSLGTGTPEAFF
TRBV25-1,CASTDSFEQYF